Sequencing of this TCR beta chain was carried out in a study of cytomegalovirus exposure and HLA in healthy donors. In germline, CDR1 is LNHDA, CDR2 SQIVND (reference sequence). Trimming took off 5 bases at V and 3 bases at J, with 17 bases between the two ends. The CDR3 has 15 residues. 60 Vbeta and 13 Jbeta primers were used in PCR. Using immunoSEQ multiplex PCR, the repertoire was profiled, and TCRdb retains in-frame clones only, with some absent. The profile shows 120,000 or so clones, approximately 68% of them singletons. Donors were nominally healthy when sampled, though unrecorded immune exposures were likely.

The genes are TRBV19 and TRBJ2-7; weak D call: TRBD2 (6 bases). This sequence was found in a man aged 25-45 years in good health and CMV-seropositive. The source material was PBMCs. CDR3 nucleotide sequence: TGTGCCAGTAGTCCGCGGGGAAGGGCGGGCTACGAGCAGTACTTC. This gives the protein CASSPRGRAGYEQYF.